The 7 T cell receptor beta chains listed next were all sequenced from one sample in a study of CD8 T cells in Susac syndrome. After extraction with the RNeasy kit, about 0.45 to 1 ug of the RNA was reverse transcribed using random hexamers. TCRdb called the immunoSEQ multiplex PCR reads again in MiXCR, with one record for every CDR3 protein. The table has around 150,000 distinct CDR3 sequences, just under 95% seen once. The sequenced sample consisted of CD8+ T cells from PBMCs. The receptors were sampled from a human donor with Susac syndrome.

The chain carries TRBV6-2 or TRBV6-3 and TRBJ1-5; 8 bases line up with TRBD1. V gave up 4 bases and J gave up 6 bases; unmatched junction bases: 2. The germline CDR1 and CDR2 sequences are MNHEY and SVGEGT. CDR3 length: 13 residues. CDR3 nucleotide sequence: TGTGCCAGCAGTTCTACAGGGGGTCAGCCCCAGCATTTT. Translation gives CASSSTGGQPQHF.

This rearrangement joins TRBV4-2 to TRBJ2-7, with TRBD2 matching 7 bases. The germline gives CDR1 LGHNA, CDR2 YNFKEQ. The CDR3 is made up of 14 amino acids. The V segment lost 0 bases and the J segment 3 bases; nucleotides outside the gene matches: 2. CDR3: CASSQEGGDYEQYF. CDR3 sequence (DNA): TGTGCCAGCAGCCAAGAGGGGGGGGACTACGAGCAGTACTTC.

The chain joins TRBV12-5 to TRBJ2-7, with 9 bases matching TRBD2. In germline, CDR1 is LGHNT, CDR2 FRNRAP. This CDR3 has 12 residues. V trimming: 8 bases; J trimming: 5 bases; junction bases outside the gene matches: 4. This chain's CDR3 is CASRTSADEQYF. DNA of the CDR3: TGTGCTAGTCGGACTAGCGCCGACGAGCAGTACTTC. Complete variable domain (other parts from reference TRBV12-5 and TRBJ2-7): DARVTQTPRHKVTEMGQEVTMRCQPILGHNTVFWYRQTMMQGLELLAYFRNRAPLDDSGMPKDRFSAEMPDATLATLKIQPSEPRDSAVYFCASRTSADEQYFGPGTRLTVT.

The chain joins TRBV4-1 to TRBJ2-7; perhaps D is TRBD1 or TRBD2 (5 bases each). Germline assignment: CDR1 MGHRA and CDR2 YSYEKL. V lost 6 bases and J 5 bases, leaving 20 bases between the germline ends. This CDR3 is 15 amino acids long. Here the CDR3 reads CASSPVGERSHEQYF. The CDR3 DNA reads TGCGCCAGCAGTCCTGTGGGGGAGAGGTCTCACGAGCAGTACTTC.

The CDR3 protein is CASSGEGPKNIQYF. In DNA, the CDR3 is TGTGCCAGCAGCGGCGAAGGGCCCAAAAACATTCAGTACTTC. This chain links TRBV9 with TRBJ2-4; no clear D gene. Trimming took 3 bases from V and 2 from J, leaving 9 bases between them. Germline V gives CDR1 SGDLS, CDR2 YYNGEE. This CDR3 is built from 14 residues.

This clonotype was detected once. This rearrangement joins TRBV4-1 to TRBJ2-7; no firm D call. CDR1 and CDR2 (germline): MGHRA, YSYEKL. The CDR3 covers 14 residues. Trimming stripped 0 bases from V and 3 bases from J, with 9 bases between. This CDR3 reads CASSQDHGSYEQYF. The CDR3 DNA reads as TGCGCCAGCAGCCAAGATCACGGCAGCTACGAGCAGTACTTC.

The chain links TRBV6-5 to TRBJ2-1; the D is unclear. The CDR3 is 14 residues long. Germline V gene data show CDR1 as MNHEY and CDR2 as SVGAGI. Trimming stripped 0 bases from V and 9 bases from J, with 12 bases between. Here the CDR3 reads CASSYSIGSGEQFF. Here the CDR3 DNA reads TGTGCCAGCAGTTACTCGATCGGATCGGGTGAGCAGTTCTTC.